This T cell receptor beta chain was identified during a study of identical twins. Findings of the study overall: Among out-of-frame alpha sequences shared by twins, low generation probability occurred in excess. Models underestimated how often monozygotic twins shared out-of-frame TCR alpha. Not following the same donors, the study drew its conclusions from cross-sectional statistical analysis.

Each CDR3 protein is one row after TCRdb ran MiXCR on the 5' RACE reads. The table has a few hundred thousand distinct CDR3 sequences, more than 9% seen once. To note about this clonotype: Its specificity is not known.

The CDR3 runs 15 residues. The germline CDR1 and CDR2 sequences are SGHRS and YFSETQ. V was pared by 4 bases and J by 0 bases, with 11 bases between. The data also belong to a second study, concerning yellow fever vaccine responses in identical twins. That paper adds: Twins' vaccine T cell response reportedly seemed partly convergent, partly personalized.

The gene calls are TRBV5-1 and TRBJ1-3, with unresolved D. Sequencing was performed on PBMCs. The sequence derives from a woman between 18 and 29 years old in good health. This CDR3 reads CASSPSGSSGNTIYF. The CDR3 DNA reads TGCGCCAGCAGCCCGTCGGGGAGCTCTGGAAACACCATATATTTT.